This T cell receptor beta chain was retrieved from a study of OX40 agonist ivuxolimab in advanced cancers. As concerns this clone: Its antigen is as yet unknown.

Study results and caveats: Antigen targets of the expanded peripheral T cells went undetermined.

Germline V gene data show CDR1 as SGHKS and CDR2 as YYEKEE (reference sequence). CDR3 length: 16 amino acids. The V end lost 7 bases, the J end lost 8 bases, and 25 bases lay between the germline ends. The table came from immunoSEQ multiplex PCR; TCRdb's copy has only in-frame clones and leaves some out. The table lists about 93,000 clones, roughly 94% of them singletons, with about 2.6% in the top ten. The sample consisted of CD4+ or CD8+ T cells sorted from blood, taken in a trial of the OX40 agonist ivuxolimab. The source is an adult with an advanced solid tumor such as melanoma, head and neck, liver or kidney cancer. The chain couples TRBV5-5 to TRBJ2-1; D is possibly TRBD2 (6 bases). CDR3 sequence reads: CASRLMWRGALDEQFF. The CDR3 DNA is TGTGCCAGCCGTTTAATGTGGAGGGGCGCATTGGATGAGCAGTTCTTC.